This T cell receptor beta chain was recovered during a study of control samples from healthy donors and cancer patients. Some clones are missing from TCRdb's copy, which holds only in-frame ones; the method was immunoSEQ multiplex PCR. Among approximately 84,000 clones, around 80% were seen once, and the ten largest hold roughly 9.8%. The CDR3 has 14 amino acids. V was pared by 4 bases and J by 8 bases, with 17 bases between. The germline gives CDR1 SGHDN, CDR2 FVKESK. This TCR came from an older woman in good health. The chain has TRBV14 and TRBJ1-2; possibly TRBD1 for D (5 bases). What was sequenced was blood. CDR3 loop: CASSRQRQGRGYTF. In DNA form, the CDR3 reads TGTGCCAGCAGCCGCCAGCGGCAGGGAAGAGGCTACACCTTC.